This T cell receptor beta chain was profiled in a study of T-cell reconstitution after alpha-beta-depleted transplantation in children. Findings of the study overall: About two months after transplant, alpha-beta T cells reportedly came from several hundred expanded graft clones. Newly made T cells mostly supplied T-cell counts and diversity one year after transplant. Certain patients had high TCRbeta diversity at day 60, and it came from recipient T cells and thymic progenitors that survived.

Unique molecular identifiers were incorporated when the TCRbeta library was constructed. One entry per CDR3 protein results from TCRdb running MiXCR on the PCR reads. In the table there are around 440,000 distinct CDR3 sequences, 10% of which are singletons. In regard to this clonotype: Its antigen is as yet unknown.

The source is a child under 10 years old with inherited bone marrow failure, due to receive a stem cell transplant. This sample comprised PBMCs, obtained before TCRalphabeta/CD19-depleted stem cell transplant.

The CDR3 spells CASSFSGPDTQYF. The CDR3 DNA sequence: TGTGCCAGCAGTTTTTCCGGGCCAGATACGCAGTATTTT. This rearrangement joins TRBV12-3 or TRBV12-4 to TRBJ2-3, with no clear D. This CDR3 comprises 13 residues. Trimming took off 3 bases at V and 4 bases at J, with 8 bases between the two ends.